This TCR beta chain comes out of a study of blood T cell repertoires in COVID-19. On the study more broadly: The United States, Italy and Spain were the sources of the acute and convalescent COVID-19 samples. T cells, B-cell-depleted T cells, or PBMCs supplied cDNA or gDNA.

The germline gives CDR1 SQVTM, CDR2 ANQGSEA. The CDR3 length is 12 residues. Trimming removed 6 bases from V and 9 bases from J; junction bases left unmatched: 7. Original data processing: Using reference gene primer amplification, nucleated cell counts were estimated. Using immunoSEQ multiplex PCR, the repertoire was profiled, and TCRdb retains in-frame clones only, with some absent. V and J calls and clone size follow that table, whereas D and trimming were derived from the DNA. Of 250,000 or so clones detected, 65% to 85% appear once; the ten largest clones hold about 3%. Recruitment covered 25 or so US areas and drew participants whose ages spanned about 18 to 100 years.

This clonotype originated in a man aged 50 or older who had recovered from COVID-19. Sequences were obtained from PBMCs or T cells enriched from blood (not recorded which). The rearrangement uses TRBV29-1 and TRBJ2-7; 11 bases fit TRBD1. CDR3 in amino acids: CSVRDRGLGQYF. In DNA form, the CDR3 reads TGCAGCGTCCGGGACAGGGGGTTGGGGCAGTACTTC.